This T cell receptor (beta chain) was observed in a study of T cells in localized non-small cell lung cancer. Study-wide results and limits: Patients showing higher blood T cell density tended to see longer overall survival. Out of the top 100 tumor clones, a median around 60 were seen in adjacent lung. Uninvolved adjacent lung had the highest recorded T cell clonality, with tumor below it.

On this clone: Its target is not known.

Data came from immunoSEQ multiplex PCR; TCRdb stores just in-frame clones and leaves some out. The profile shows fewer than 40,000 clones, roughly nine tenths of them singletons. Germline V gives CDR1 KGHSH, CDR2 LQKENI. The CDR3 is 15 residues long. V gave up 1 base and J gave up 5 bases; unmatched junction bases: 4. This TCR was recovered from a female donor older than 55 with stage I lung adenocarcinoma. The rearrangement uses TRBV18 and TRBJ2-1; 8 bases match TRBD2. This specimen was peripheral blood, taken before any cancer treatment. The chain's CDR3 is CASSPRRSGDNEQFF. The DNA of the CDR3 is TGTGCCAGCTCACCACGGCGTAGCGGGGACAATGAGCAGTTCTTC.